This record concerns one T cell receptor (beta chain) sequence. The antigen is unknown. Genomic DNA (from each subset) was split evenly across several immunoSEQ plates. On sorted subsets, replicate PCRs used 150 to 250 ng DNA, or 31,000 or so T cell genomes. As originally analysed: ImmunoSEQ gave junction-only sequences without quality scores, so filtering differed. Produced via immunoSEQ multiplex PCR; TCRdb's table is partial and in-frame only. V, J and clone size reflect that table, while D and trimming were determined from the DNA. Among about 800,000 clones listed, roughly 96% were seen once. CD45RO-negative CD8 cells positively selected for CCR7 made up the naive population, which excluded terminally differentiated effector memory CD45RA+ cells. This entry comes from a study of shared clonotypes between healthy human individuals. Overall study results and limits: Generation probabilities were higher for clonotypes shared across all four sorted-subset donors than for unshared ones.

The CDR3 length is 17 residues. Germline V gene data show CDR1 as WSHSY and CDR2 as SAAADI. The V end lost 0 bases, the J end lost 3 bases, and 18 bases lay between the germline ends. Sequencing was carried out using naive CD8+ T cells sorted from blood. This chain links TRBV10-2 with TRBJ2-7; D perhaps matches TRBD1 (5 bases). The TCR was taken from a man under 40 in good health. CDR3 region: CASSESRWWQGIYEQYF. CDR3 DNA sequence: TGCGCCAGCAGTGAGTCGAGGTGGTGGCAGGGTATCTACGAGCAGTACTTC.